Sequencing of this TCR beta chain was carried out in a study of human T cells and chemical hapten exposure. Across the study: Among samples, TCR yields varied mainly because of small differences in pooled library volume.

As to time point: patch test 3, about 24 weeks after DPC sensitization. The treatment: therapeutic diphenylcyclopropenone sensitization with weekly scalp DPC. Unseparated into fractions, whole blood served as the source from which total RNA was extracted. The sample holds a few counts of this clonotype. Its cognate antigen is unknown. General study results and limits: With regard to DPC sensitization, TCRs above 1 in 1000 frequency did not change.

Germline lookup yields CDR1 SGHNT and CDR2 YENEEA. Between the trimmed V and J ends, which lost 4 bases and 3 bases, there was a span of 19 bases. This CDR3 region has 17 residues. Library preparation tagged each individual cDNA molecule with a unique molecular identifier. MiXCR was run by TCRdb on the RACE reads, yielding one entry per CDR3 protein. Of over 30,000 distinct CDR3 sequences in the sample, over 7.5% are singletons; the top ten hold around 28%. The sequencing used whole blood, collected in connection with sensitization to the hapten diphenylcyclopropenone (DPC). The receptor was isolated from a man between 50 and 59 years old with alopecia areata. Some clones in this sample may be carry-over from other donors' samples. The V and J genes are TRBV11-3 and TRBJ2-1; D might be TRBD2 (5 bases). The CDR3 nucleotides read TGTGCCAGCAGCTCCACCGCCCCGGGGAACATCTACAATGAGCAGTTCTTC. Its protein product is CASSSTAPGNIYNEQFF. Full variable domain (rest looked up from reference TRBV11-3 and TRBJ2-1): EAGVVQSPRYKIIEKKQPVAFWCNPISGHNTLYWYLQNLGQGPELLIRYENEEAVDDSQLPKDRFSAERLKGVDSTLKIQPAELGDSAVYLCASSSTAPGNIYNEQFFGPGTRLTVL.